The T cell receptor beta chain described here comes from a study of blood T cell repertoires in COVID-19. Some clones are missing from TCRdb's copy, which holds only in-frame ones; the method was immunoSEQ multiplex PCR. The table lists fewer than 200,000 clones, roughly 83% of them singletons. CDR1 KGHSH and CDR2 LQKENI come from the germline V gene. This CDR3 comprises 16 residues. With V trimmed by 0 bases and J by 3 bases, 2 bases remained unmatched. Sample: PBMCs or T cells enriched from blood (not recorded which). The sequence was obtained from a woman between 50 and 59 years old who had recovered from COVID-19. The chain employs TRBV18 and TRBJ1-6, with 7 bases lining up with TRBD1. In DNA form, the CDR3 reads TGTGCCAGCTCACCACCGGGACAGAACTATAATTCACCCCTCCACTTT. Translated: CASSPPGQNYNSPLHF.